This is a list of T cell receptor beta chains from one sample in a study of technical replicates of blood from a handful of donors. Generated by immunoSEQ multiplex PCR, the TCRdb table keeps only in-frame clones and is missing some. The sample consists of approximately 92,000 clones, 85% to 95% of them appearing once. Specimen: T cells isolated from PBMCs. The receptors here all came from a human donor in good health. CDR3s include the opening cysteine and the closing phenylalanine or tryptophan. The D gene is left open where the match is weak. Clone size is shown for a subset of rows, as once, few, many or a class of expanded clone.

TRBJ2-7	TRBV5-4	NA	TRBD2	TGTGCCAGCAGCTTGACCAGCGGGAGTTACTACGAGCAGTACTTC	CASSLTSGSYYEQYF
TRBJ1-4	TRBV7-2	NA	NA	TGTGCCAGCAGCTTAGATCTCTCGGGAAATGAAAAACTGTTTTTT	CASSLDLSGNEKLFF
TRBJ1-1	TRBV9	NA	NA	TGTGCCAGCAGCGTAGATCCTGCGTCTAACACTGAAGCTTTCTTT	CASSVDPASNTEAFF
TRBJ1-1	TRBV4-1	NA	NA	TGCGCCAGCAGCCAACGGGACGGGAGCTACACTGAAGCTTTCTTT	CASSQRDGSYTEAFF
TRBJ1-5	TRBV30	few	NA	TGTGCCTGGAGTGTAACGGTCAATCAGCCCCAGCATTTT	CAWSVTVNQPQHF
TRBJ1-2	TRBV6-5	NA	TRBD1	TGTGCCAGCAGTTACTCGGGGCAGGGGGGAGGCTACACCTTC	CASSYSGQGGGYTF
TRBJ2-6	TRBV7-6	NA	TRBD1	TGTGCCAGCAGCTTAGGACAGGGCCCCTCTGGGGCCAACGTCCTGACTTTC	CASSLGQGPSGANVLTF
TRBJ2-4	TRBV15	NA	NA	TGTGCCACCAGCAGAGTTCTTCAGATAACCAAAAACATTCAGTACTTC	CATSRVLQITKNIQYF
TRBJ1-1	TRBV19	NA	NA	TGTGCCAGCCGACAGGCGATGAACACTGAAGCTTTCTTT	CASRQAMNTEAFF
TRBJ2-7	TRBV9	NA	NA	TGTGCCAGCAGCGGCGGGCGCACCTACGAGCAGTACTTC	CASSGGRTYEQYF
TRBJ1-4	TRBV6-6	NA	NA	TGTGCCAGCAGTTACAGGGGGGGAGAAAAACTGTTTTTT	CASSYRGGEKLFF